Listed below are T cell receptor beta chains from one sample, sequenced in a study of blood T cell repertoires in COVID-19. TCRdb's copy holds only in-frame clones and misses some; the assay was immunoSEQ multiplex PCR. The sample shows approximately 240,000 clones, roughly 86% of them seen only once. Sequencing was done on a sample of peripheral blood. Every receptor here comes from a man aged 50-59 years with acute or convalescent COVID-19. Each CDR3 is given with its conserved first and last residue. The order of the fields is CDR3 length, clone size, J gene, D gene, V gene, CDR3 DNA, CDR3 protein. The D gene is left open where the match is weak. Clone size is stated in some rows and not others, as once, few, many or a class when expanded.

CDR3 length: 14; clone size: few; J gene: TRBJ2-5; D gene: NA; V gene: TRBV7-9; CDR3 DNA: TGTGCCAGCAGGAGGGGGGGGCCCAGAGAGACCCAGTACTTC; CDR3 protein: CASRRGGPRETQYF
CDR3 length: 16; clone size: few; J gene: TRBJ2-5; D gene: TRBD1; V gene: TRBV7-3; CDR3 DNA: TGTGCCAGCAGCTTAATGGGGACAGGGGGCGCGGAGACCCAGTACTTC; CDR3 protein: CASSLMGTGGAETQYF
CDR3 length: 12; clone size: NA; J gene: TRBJ1-1; D gene: NA; V gene: TRBV6-5; CDR3 DNA: TGTGCCAGCAGTAACCCACCGGAGAGAGCTTTCTTT; CDR3 protein: CASSNPPERAFF
CDR3 length: 18; clone size: NA; J gene: TRBJ2-2; D gene: TRBD1; V gene: TRBV18; CDR3 DNA: TGTGCCAGCTCACTCCGTGGCTTTGGAGACAGGGTCACCGGGGAGCTGTTTTTT; CDR3 protein: CASSLRGFGDRVTGELFF
CDR3 length: 16; clone size: NA; J gene: TRBJ2-3; D gene: TRBD1; V gene: TRBV19; CDR3 DNA: TGTGCCAGTAGTATAGGACAGGGCTGGGGCACAGATACGCAGTATTTT; CDR3 protein: CASSIGQGWGTDTQYF
CDR3 length: 17; clone size: NA; J gene: TRBJ2-5; D gene: NA; V gene: TRBV25-1; CDR3 DNA: TGTGCCAGCAGCCCCCGCGGTCAGGGGCGACTTAAGGAGACCCAGTACTTC; CDR3 protein: CASSPRGQGRLKETQYF
CDR3 length: 15; clone size: NA; J gene: TRBJ1-4; D gene: NA; V gene: TRBV7-9; CDR3 DNA: TGTGCCAGCAGCTTATTGGGGGGACCCAATGAAAAACTGTTTTTT; CDR3 protein: CASSLLGGPNEKLFF
CDR3 length: 15; clone size: NA; J gene: TRBJ2-7; D gene: NA; V gene: TRBV19; CDR3 DNA: TGTGCCAGTAGTACCCTATCCGGGTCGTCCTCCGAGCAGTACTTC; CDR3 protein: CASSTLSGSSSEQYF
CDR3 length: 15; clone size: NA; J gene: TRBJ2-7; D gene: NA; V gene: TRBV5-4; CDR3 DNA: TGTGCCAGCAGCTCTGGCGGGACAGAGACCTACGAGCAGTACTTC; CDR3 protein: CASSSGGTETYEQYF
CDR3 length: 15; clone size: NA; J gene: TRBJ2-1; D gene: NA; V gene: TRBV29-1; CDR3 DNA: TGCAGCGTTGGCCAACGGGAGCTGTTCTACAATGAGCAGTTCTTC; CDR3 protein: CSVGQRELFYNEQFF
CDR3 length: 15; clone size: NA; J gene: TRBJ1-5; D gene: NA; V gene: TRBV5-6; CDR3 DNA: TGTGCCAGCAGCTTTTCCGGGACACAGTATCAGCCCCAGCATTTT; CDR3 protein: CASSFSGTQYQPQHF
CDR3 length: 14; clone size: NA; J gene: TRBJ2-1; D gene: NA; V gene: TRBV27; CDR3 DNA: TGTGCCAGCAGTTTCGCCCCTACTTACAATGAGCAGTTCTTC; CDR3 protein: CASSFAPTYNEQFF
CDR3 length: 13; clone size: NA; J gene: TRBJ1-6; D gene: NA; V gene: TRBV6-6; CDR3 DNA: TGTGCCACCCTTGCTGGACAAGTTTCACCCCTCCACTTT; CDR3 protein: CATLAGQVSPLHF
CDR3 length: 14; clone size: NA; J gene: TRBJ1-5; D gene: NA; V gene: TRBV6-4; CDR3 DNA: TGTGCCAGCAGGGATCGACAGCGCCCCCGGCCCCAGCATTTT; CDR3 protein: CASRDRQRPRPQHF
CDR3 length: 12; clone size: NA; J gene: TRBJ1-2; D gene: NA; V gene: TRBV24-1; CDR3 DNA: TGTGCCACCAGTGGCTGGAGGGATGGCTACACCTTC; CDR3 protein: CATSGWRDGYTF
CDR3 length: 15; clone size: NA; J gene: TRBJ2-7; D gene: NA; V gene: TRBV5-1; CDR3 DNA: TGCGCCAGCAGCTTGGGTGAGGTCCCGACGCACGAGCAGTACTTC; CDR3 protein: CASSLGEVPTHEQYF
CDR3 length: 13; clone size: few; J gene: TRBJ1-5; D gene: NA; V gene: TRBV12-3/TRBV12-4; CDR3 DNA: TGTGCCAGCAGATTGGAGAGCAATCAGCCCCAGCATTTT; CDR3 protein: CASRLESNQPQHF
CDR3 length: 16; clone size: NA; J gene: TRBJ2-1; D gene: TRBD2; V gene: TRBV18; CDR3 DNA: TGTGCCAGCTCACCACCGGGGACTAGAGGCTACAATGAGCAGTTCTTC; CDR3 protein: CASSPPGTRGYNEQFF
CDR3 length: 12; clone size: NA; J gene: TRBJ1-2; D gene: NA; V gene: TRBV12-3/TRBV12-4; CDR3 DNA: TGTGCCAGCACCACCTTCTCGGGGGGCTACACCTTC; CDR3 protein: CASTTFSGGYTF
CDR3 length: 16; clone size: NA; J gene: TRBJ2-7; D gene: NA; V gene: TRBV25-1; CDR3 DNA: TGTGCCAGCAGTGATGCCCCCGACAGGCGAGGCTACGAGCAGTACTTC; CDR3 protein: CASSDAPDRRGYEQYF
CDR3 length: 13; clone size: NA; J gene: TRBJ1-2; D gene: NA; V gene: TRBV29-1; CDR3 DNA: TGCAGCGCCTCGACAGTGGAGGGCTATGGCTACACCTTC; CDR3 protein: CSASTVEGYGYTF
CDR3 length: 14; clone size: NA; J gene: TRBJ2-5; D gene: TRBD1; V gene: TRBV10-2; CDR3 DNA: TGCGCCAGCAGGGGTGGACAGGGGACGGAGACCCAGTACTTC; CDR3 protein: CASRGGQGTETQYF
CDR3 length: 13; clone size: NA; J gene: TRBJ1-1; D gene: NA; V gene: TRBV12-3/TRBV12-4; CDR3 DNA: TGTGCCAGCAGTTTGCAGGGGATCACTGAAGCTTTCTTT; CDR3 protein: CASSLQGITEAFF
CDR3 length: 16; clone size: few; J gene: TRBJ1-2; D gene: NA; V gene: TRBV9; CDR3 DNA: TGTGCCAGCAGCGGAAGCCACAGGGCCTTTGGCTATGGCTACACCTTC; CDR3 protein: CASSGSHRAFGYGYTF
CDR3 length: 17; clone size: NA; J gene: TRBJ2-1; D gene: TRBD2; V gene: TRBV7-6; CDR3 DNA: TGTGCCAGCAGCTTAGCCCCTAGCGGGGGGACCTACAATGAGCAGTTCTTC; CDR3 protein: CASSLAPSGGTYNEQFF
CDR3 length: 14; clone size: NA; J gene: TRBJ2-1; D gene: TRBD2; V gene: TRBV19; CDR3 DNA: TGTGCCAGTAGTGGAGCGGGGGGCTACAATGAGCAGTTCTTC; CDR3 protein: CASSGAGGYNEQFF
CDR3 length: 12; clone size: NA; J gene: TRBJ2-7; D gene: NA; V gene: TRBV5-8; CDR3 DNA: TGTGCCAGCAGCTTGTATGTCTACGAGCAGTACTTC; CDR3 protein: CASSLYVYEQYF
CDR3 length: 14; clone size: NA; J gene: TRBJ2-1; D gene: TRBD2; V gene: TRBV3-1/TRBV3-2; CDR3 DNA: TGTGCCAGCAGCCAACGGGGGGAAAAGAATGAGCAGTTCTTC; CDR3 protein: CASSQRGEKNEQFF
CDR3 length: 15; clone size: NA; J gene: TRBJ2-1; D gene: TRBD2; V gene: TRBV11-1; CDR3 DNA: TGTGCCAGCAGCTTTACTAGCGGAACTGGCAATGAGCAGTTCTTC; CDR3 protein: CASSFTSGTGNEQFF
CDR3 length: 17; clone size: NA; J gene: TRBJ1-3; D gene: NA; V gene: TRBV18; CDR3 DNA: TGTGCCAGCTCAATTGGACCTGGAGAGGGATCTGGAAACACCATATATTTT; CDR3 protein: CASSIGPGEGSGNTIYF
CDR3 length: 14; clone size: NA; J gene: TRBJ1-1; D gene: NA; V gene: TRBV9; CDR3 DNA: TGTGCCAGCAGCGTAGAGGGAGAGGACACTGAAGCTTTCTTT; CDR3 protein: CASSVEGEDTEAFF
CDR3 length: 17; clone size: few; J gene: TRBJ1-3; D gene: TRBD1; V gene: TRBV13; CDR3 DNA: TGTGCCAGCAGCCGGGGGACAGGCTTCCTCTCTGGAAACACCATATATTTT; CDR3 protein: CASSRGTGFLSGNTIYF
CDR3 length: 13; clone size: many; J gene: TRBJ2-2; D gene: NA; V gene: TRBV7-2; CDR3 DNA: TGTGCCAGCGTAAGGGGTGGCACCGGGGAGCTGTTTTTT; CDR3 protein: CASVRGGTGELFF
CDR3 length: 15; clone size: few; J gene: TRBJ2-7; D gene: TRBD1; V gene: TRBV4-2; CDR3 DNA: TGTGCCAGCAGCCAAGAAGGGACAGCCCGCTACGAGCAGTACTTC; CDR3 protein: CASSQEGTARYEQYF
CDR3 length: 15; clone size: NA; J gene: TRBJ1-2; D gene: NA; V gene: TRBV27; CDR3 DNA: TGTGCCAGCACCTCCCGGCGAACAGGGAACTATGGCTACACCTTC; CDR3 protein: CASTSRRTGNYGYTF
CDR3 length: 16; clone size: NA; J gene: TRBJ1-5; D gene: NA; V gene: TRBV4-1; CDR3 DNA: TGCGCCAGCAGCCAAGTGCCGGCGGTCCACAATCAGCCCCAGCATTTT; CDR3 protein: CASSQVPAVHNQPQHF
CDR3 length: 17; clone size: NA; J gene: TRBJ2-3; D gene: TRBD2; V gene: TRBV7-2; CDR3 DNA: TGTGCCAGCAGCTTAGTCCTCCGCGGGAGGGCCGCAGATACGCAGTATTTT; CDR3 protein: CASSLVLRGRAADTQYF
CDR3 length: 12; clone size: NA; J gene: TRBJ2-2; D gene: NA; V gene: TRBV29-1; CDR3 DNA: TGCAGCGTTGAAGGTCCGGGCGGGGAGCTGTTTTTT; CDR3 protein: CSVEGPGGELFF
CDR3 length: 16; clone size: NA; J gene: TRBJ2-7; D gene: NA; V gene: TRBV4-1; CDR3 DNA: TGCGCCAGCAGCCAAGATAAAACAGGCCATTCCTACGAGCAGTACTTC; CDR3 protein: CASSQDKTGHSYEQYF
CDR3 length: 12; clone size: NA; J gene: TRBJ2-1; D gene: NA; V gene: TRBV25-1; CDR3 DNA: TGTGCCAGCAGTGCGGGGATTAATGAGCAGTTCTTC; CDR3 protein: CASSAGINEQFF
CDR3 length: 16; clone size: NA; J gene: TRBJ2-7; D gene: NA; V gene: TRBV6-1; CDR3 DNA: TGTGCCAGCAGTGAATACAGGGTGGGTGGGAGTTACGAGCAGTACTTC; CDR3 protein: CASSEYRVGGSYEQYF
CDR3 length: 15; clone size: NA; J gene: TRBJ1-4; D gene: TRBD1; V gene: TRBV19; CDR3 DNA: TGTGCCAGTAGTGCGAAACAGGGGGCCCGGGAAAAACTGTTTTTT; CDR3 protein: CASSAKQGAREKLFF
CDR3 length: 14; clone size: few; J gene: TRBJ2-7; D gene: NA; V gene: TRBV6-5; CDR3 DNA: TGTGCCAGCAGTCTCGGACTTAAAGGGGGCGAGCAGTACTTC; CDR3 protein: CASSLGLKGGEQYF
CDR3 length: 13; clone size: few; J gene: TRBJ1-2; D gene: NA; V gene: TRBV30; CDR3 DNA: TGTGCCTGGAACGCAGGGCCCCCCTATGGCTACACCTTC; CDR3 protein: CAWNAGPPYGYTF
CDR3 length: 12; clone size: NA; J gene: TRBJ1-1; D gene: NA; V gene: TRBV14; CDR3 DNA: TGTGCCAGCAGCCAAGGAGGGATTGAAGCTTTCTTT; CDR3 protein: CASSQGGIEAFF
CDR3 length: 16; clone size: NA; J gene: TRBJ2-5; D gene: TRBD2; V gene: TRBV7-3; CDR3 DNA: TGTGCCAGCAGCTTAGGAGGACTAGCGAACCAAGAGACCCAGTACTTC; CDR3 protein: CASSLGGLANQETQYF
CDR3 length: 15; clone size: NA; J gene: TRBJ2-5; D gene: TRBD1; V gene: TRBV3-1/TRBV3-2; CDR3 DNA: TGTGCCAGCAATCTTTGGGGACAGGGGCAAGAGACCCAGTACTTC; CDR3 protein: CASNLWGQGQETQYF
CDR3 length: 16; clone size: NA; J gene: TRBJ2-5; D gene: NA; V gene: TRBV27; CDR3 DNA: TGTGCCAGCAGCCTTAGGGGGACGCCCACGAGTGAGACCCAGTACTTC; CDR3 protein: CASSLRGTPTSETQYF